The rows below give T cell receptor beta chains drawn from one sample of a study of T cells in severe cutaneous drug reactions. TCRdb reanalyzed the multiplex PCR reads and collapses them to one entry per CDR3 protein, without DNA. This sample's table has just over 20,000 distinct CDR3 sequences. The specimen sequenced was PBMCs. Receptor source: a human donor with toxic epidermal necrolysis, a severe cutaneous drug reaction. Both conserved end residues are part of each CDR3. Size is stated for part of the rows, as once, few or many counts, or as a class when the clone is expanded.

CDR3aa: CATSSYIAGPSTDTQYF; j_gene: TRBJ2-3; abundance: NA; v_gene: TRBV15
CDR3aa: CASSPGPLGQPQHF; j_gene: TRBJ1-5; abundance: NA; v_gene: TRBV28
CDR3aa: CSARDRDLIHEQYF; j_gene: TRBJ2-7; abundance: NA; v_gene: TRBV20-1
CDR3aa: CASSFEYTDTQYF; j_gene: TRBJ2-3; abundance: NA; v_gene: TRBV7-8
CDR3aa: CASSPSGGTDTQYF; j_gene: TRBJ2-3; abundance: NA; v_gene: TRBV4-3
CDR3aa: CASSVTGRGETQYF; j_gene: TRBJ2-5; abundance: NA; v_gene: TRBV4-1
CDR3aa: CASSQGGRGRNEQFF; j_gene: TRBJ2-1; abundance: NA; v_gene: TRBV3-1
CDR3aa: CASSSGWGFYEQYF; j_gene: TRBJ2-7; abundance: NA; v_gene: TRBV19
CDR3aa: CSADGFGEQYF; j_gene: TRBJ2-7; abundance: NA; v_gene: TRBV20-1
CDR3aa: CASSEPANTEAFF; j_gene: TRBJ1-1; abundance: NA; v_gene: TRBV7-2
CDR3aa: CASSLGPRSSYEQYF; j_gene: TRBJ2-7; abundance: NA; v_gene: TRBV7-2
CDR3aa: CASSLGQGAYNEQFF; j_gene: TRBJ2-1; abundance: NA; v_gene: TRBV5-1
CDR3aa: CSVAYGRNKGQPQHF; j_gene: TRBJ1-5; abundance: medium-sized; v_gene: TRBV29-1
CDR3aa: CSVRDGSYEQYF; j_gene: TRBJ2-7; abundance: NA; v_gene: TRBV29-1
CDR3aa: CASSLDSLNQPQHF; j_gene: TRBJ1-5; abundance: NA; v_gene: TRBV6-6
CDR3aa: CASSSGVIGNQPQHF; j_gene: TRBJ1-5; abundance: NA; v_gene: TRBV28
CDR3aa: CASRDRGSGSYNEQFF; j_gene: TRBJ2-1; abundance: NA; v_gene: TRBV2
CDR3aa: CSVRGLWVNTEAFF; j_gene: TRBJ1-1; abundance: NA; v_gene: TRBV29-1
CDR3aa: CASSPGLADTDTQYF; j_gene: TRBJ2-3; abundance: NA; v_gene: TRBV12-3/TRBV12-4
CDR3aa: CSVESRAQGFREQYF; j_gene: TRBJ2-7; abundance: NA; v_gene: TRBV29-1
CDR3aa: CASSFGDRVHEQYF; j_gene: TRBJ2-7; abundance: NA; v_gene: TRBV7-9
CDR3aa: CSAQTGGKSYEQYF; j_gene: TRBJ2-7; abundance: NA; v_gene: TRBV20-1
CDR3aa: CASSEYGYGEAFF; j_gene: TRBJ1-1; abundance: NA; v_gene: TRBV25-1
CDR3aa: CASSQGGNTGELFF; j_gene: TRBJ2-2; abundance: NA; v_gene: TRBV5-4
CDR3aa: CASTPSRAHEQFF; j_gene: TRBJ2-1; abundance: NA; v_gene: TRBV12-3/TRBV12-4
CDR3aa: CASSLSGTSTDTQYF; j_gene: TRBJ2-3; abundance: NA; v_gene: TRBV19
CDR3aa: CSARDLRALGLANEQFF; j_gene: TRBJ2-1; abundance: NA; v_gene: TRBV20-1
CDR3aa: CASSPTPQGRNQPQHF; j_gene: TRBJ1-5; abundance: NA; v_gene: TRBV19
CDR3aa: CASSARAPEETQYF; j_gene: TRBJ2-5; abundance: NA; v_gene: TRBV25-1
CDR3aa: CASSLGGLAVYEQYF; j_gene: TRBJ2-7; abundance: NA; v_gene: TRBV7-8
CDR3aa: CASSQRTGMNTEAFF; j_gene: TRBJ1-1; abundance: NA; v_gene: TRBV4-3
CDR3aa: CASSVVRTALYEQYF; j_gene: TRBJ2-7; abundance: NA; v_gene: TRBV2
CDR3aa: CASSTGTYGYTF; j_gene: TRBJ1-2; abundance: NA; v_gene: TRBV5-1
CDR3aa: CASSTLGTSGPYYEQFF; j_gene: TRBJ2-1; abundance: NA; v_gene: TRBV19
CDR3aa: CASSYVPSRVNTEAFF; j_gene: TRBJ1-1; abundance: NA; v_gene: TRBV6-5
CDR3aa: CASSLSSGTGRKAFF; j_gene: TRBJ1-1; abundance: NA; v_gene: TRBV28
CDR3aa: CASSLGQGLSGQPQHF; j_gene: TRBJ1-5; abundance: NA; v_gene: TRBV4-1
CDR3aa: CASSRSGGGPTDTQYF; j_gene: TRBJ2-3; abundance: NA; v_gene: TRBV4-2
CDR3aa: CATTRGSGRHEQFF; j_gene: TRBJ2-1; abundance: NA; v_gene: TRBV19
CDR3aa: CASTPGASGNNEQFF; j_gene: TRBJ2-1; abundance: NA; v_gene: TRBV7-6
CDR3aa: CASSPARGYEQYF; j_gene: TRBJ2-7; abundance: NA; v_gene: TRBV13
CDR3aa: CASSPGQGSNTEAFF; j_gene: TRBJ1-1; abundance: NA; v_gene: TRBV7-9
CDR3aa: CASRRTGANTGELFF; j_gene: TRBJ2-2; abundance: NA; v_gene: TRBV6-4
CDR3aa: CSARGTRVSNTEAFF; j_gene: TRBJ1-1; abundance: NA; v_gene: TRBV20-1
CDR3aa: CSVPGGVGEKLFF; j_gene: TRBJ1-4; abundance: NA; v_gene: TRBV29-1